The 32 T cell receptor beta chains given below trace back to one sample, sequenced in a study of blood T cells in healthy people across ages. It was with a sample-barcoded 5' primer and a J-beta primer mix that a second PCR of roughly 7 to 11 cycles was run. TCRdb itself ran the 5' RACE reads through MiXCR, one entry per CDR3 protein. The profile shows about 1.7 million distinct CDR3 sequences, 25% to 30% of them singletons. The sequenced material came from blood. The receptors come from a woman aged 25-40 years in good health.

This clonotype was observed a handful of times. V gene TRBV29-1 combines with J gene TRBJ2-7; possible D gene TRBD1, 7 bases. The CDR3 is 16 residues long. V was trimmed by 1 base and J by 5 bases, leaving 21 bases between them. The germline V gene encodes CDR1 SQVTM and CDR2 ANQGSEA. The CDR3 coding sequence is TGCAGCGTTGAAGGGCTCAGGGGGGCCCAGGGGAACGAGCAGTACTTC. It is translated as CSVEGLRGAQGNEQYF.

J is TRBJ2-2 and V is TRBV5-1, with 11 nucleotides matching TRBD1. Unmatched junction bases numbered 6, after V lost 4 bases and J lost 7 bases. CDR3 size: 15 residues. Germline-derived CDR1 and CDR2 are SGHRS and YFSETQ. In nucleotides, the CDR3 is TGCGCCAGCAGCAAGGGACAGGGGGTCGTCGGGGAGCTGTTTTTT. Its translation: CASSKGQGVVGELFF.

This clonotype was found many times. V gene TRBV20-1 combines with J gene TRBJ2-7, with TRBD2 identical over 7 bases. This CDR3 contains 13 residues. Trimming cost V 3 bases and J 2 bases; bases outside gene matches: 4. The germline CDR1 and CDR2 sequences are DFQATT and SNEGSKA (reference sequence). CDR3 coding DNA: TGCAGTGCTAGTGGGGGGACTACCTACGAGCAGTACTTC. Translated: CSASGGTTYEQYF.

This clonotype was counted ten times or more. The CDR3: CASSLSGTRHYEQYF. In DNA form, the CDR3 reads TGTGCCAGCAGTTTATCGGGAACTAGGCACTACGAGCAGTACTTC. J is TRBJ2-7 and V is TRBV27; tentative D call: TRBD2 (5 bases). The CDR3 runs to 15 residues. Germline CDR1 reads MNHEY; CDR2 reads SMNVEV (reference sequence). Trimming pared 0 bases from V and 3 bases from J, leaving 12 bases between.

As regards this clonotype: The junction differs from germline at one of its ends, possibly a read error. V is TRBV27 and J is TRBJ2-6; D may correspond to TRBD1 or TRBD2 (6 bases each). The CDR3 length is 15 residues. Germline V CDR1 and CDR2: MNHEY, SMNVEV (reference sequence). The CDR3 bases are TGTGCCAGCAGTTCAACAGGGACTGGGGCCAACGTCCGGACTTTC. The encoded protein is CASSSTGTGANVRTF.

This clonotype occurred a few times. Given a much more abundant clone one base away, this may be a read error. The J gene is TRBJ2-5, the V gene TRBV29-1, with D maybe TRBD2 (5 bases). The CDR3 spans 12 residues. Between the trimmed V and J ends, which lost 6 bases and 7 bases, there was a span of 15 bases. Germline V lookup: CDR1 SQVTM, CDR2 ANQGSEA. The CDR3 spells CSVRTARTTQYF. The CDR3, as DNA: TGCAGCGTACGGACTGCTCGAACGACCCAGTACTTC.

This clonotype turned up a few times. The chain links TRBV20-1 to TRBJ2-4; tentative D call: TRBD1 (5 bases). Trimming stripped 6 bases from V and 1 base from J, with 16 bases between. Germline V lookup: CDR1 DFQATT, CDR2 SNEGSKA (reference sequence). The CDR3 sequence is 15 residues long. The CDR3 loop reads CSATAPRQAKNIQYF. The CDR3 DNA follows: TGCAGTGCGACAGCGCCCAGGCAGGCCAAAAACATTCAGTACTTC.

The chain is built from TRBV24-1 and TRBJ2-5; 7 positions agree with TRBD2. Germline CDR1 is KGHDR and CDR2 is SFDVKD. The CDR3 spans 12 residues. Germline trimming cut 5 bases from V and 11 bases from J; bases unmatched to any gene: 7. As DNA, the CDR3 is TGTGCCACCAGTGCCGGCGGGAGTGAGCAGTACTTC. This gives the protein CATSAGGSEQYF.

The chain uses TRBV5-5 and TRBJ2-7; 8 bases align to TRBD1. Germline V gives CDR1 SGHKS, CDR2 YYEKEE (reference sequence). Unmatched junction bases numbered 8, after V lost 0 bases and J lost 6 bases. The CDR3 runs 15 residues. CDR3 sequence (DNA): TGTGCCAGCAGCTTGGAAGCGACAGGGGCAGGCGAGCAGTACTTC. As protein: CASSLEATGAGEQYF.

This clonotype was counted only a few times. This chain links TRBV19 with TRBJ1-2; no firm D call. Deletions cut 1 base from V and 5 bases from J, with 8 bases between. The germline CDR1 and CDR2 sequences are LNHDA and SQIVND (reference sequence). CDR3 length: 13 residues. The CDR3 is CASSIGTGYGYTF. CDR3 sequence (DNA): TGTGCCAGTAGTATAGGTACGGGTTATGGCTACACCTTC. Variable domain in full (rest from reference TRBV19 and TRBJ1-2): DGGITQSPKYLFRKEGQNVTLSCEQNLNHDAMYWYRQDPGQGLRLIYYSQIVNDFQKGDIAEGYSVSREKKESFPLTVTSAQKNPTAFYLCASSIGTGYGYTFGSGTRLTVV.

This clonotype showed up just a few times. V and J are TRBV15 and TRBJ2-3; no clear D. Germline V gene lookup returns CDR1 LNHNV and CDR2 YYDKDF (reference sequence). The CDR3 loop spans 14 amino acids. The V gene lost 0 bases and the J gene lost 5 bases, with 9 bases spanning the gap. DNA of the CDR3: TGTGCCACCAGCAGAGATCCTAGAATAGATACGCAGTATTTT. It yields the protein CATSRDPRIDTQYF.

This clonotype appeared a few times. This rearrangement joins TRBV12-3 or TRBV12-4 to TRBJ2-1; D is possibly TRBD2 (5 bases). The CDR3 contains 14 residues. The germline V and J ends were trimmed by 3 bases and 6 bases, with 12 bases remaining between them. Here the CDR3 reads CASSLGERFNEQFF. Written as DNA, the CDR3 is TGTGCCAGCAGTTTGGGAGAGCGATTCAATGAGCAGTTCTTC.

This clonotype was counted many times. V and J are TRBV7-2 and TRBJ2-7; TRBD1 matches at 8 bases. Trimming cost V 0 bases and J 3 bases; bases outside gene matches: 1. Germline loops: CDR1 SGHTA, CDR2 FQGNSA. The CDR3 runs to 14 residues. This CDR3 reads CASSLAGTGYEQYF. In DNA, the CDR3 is TGTGCCAGCAGCTTAGCCGGGACAGGCTACGAGCAGTACTTC.

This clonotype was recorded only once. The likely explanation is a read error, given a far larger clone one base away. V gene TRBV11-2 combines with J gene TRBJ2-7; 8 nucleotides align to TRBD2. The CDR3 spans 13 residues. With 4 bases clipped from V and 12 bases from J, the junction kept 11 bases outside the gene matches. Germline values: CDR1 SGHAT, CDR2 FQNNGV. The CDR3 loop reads CASSSGLGETLYF. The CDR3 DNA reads TGTGCCAGCAGCTCGGGACTAGGGGAGACCCTGTACTTC.

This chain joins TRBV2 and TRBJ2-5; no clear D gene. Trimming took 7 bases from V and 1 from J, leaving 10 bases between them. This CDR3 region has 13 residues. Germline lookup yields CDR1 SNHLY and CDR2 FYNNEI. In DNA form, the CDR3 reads TGTGCCAGCACGAAGGGATTCCAAGAGACCCAGTACTTC. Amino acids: CASTKGFQETQYF.

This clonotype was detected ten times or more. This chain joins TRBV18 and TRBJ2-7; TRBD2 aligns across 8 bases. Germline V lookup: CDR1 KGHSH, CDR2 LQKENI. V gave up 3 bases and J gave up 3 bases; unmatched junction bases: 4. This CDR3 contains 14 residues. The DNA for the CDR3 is TGTGCCAGCTCACCGGGGACTAGTTACTACGAGCAGTACTTC. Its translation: CASSPGTSYYEQYF.

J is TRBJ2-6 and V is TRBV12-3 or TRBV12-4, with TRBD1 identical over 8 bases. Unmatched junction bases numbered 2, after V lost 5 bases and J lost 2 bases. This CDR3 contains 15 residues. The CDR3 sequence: CASSEDRAGANVLTF. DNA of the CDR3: TGTGCCAGCAGTGAGGACAGGGCTGGGGCCAACGTCCTGACTTTC.

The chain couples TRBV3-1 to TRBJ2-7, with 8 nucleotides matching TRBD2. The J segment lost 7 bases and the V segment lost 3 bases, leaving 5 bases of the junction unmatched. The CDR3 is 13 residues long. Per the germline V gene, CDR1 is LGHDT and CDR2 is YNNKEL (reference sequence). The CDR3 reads CASSQAAGEEQYF. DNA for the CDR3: TGTGCCAGCAGCCAGGCAGCGGGGGAGGAGCAGTACTTC.

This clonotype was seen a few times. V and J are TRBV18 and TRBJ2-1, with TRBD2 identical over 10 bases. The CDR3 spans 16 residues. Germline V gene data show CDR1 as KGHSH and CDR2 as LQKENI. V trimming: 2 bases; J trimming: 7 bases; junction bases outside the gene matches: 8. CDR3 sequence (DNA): TGTGCCAGCTCACCAGGCCTAGCGGGGGCGAGGAATGAGCAGTTCTTC. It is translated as CASSPGLAGARNEQFF.

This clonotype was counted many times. The CDR3 sequence is CASSWDRVGANVLTF. The CDR3 DNA is TGCGCCAGCAGCTGGGACAGGGTTGGGGCCAACGTCCTGACTTTC. V usage is TRBV5-1 and J usage is TRBJ2-6; 9 bases are a match to TRBD1. J was trimmed by 3 bases and V by 3 bases; bases with no gene match: 1. Germline CDR1 reads SGHRS; CDR2 reads YFSETQ. The CDR3 runs to 15 residues.

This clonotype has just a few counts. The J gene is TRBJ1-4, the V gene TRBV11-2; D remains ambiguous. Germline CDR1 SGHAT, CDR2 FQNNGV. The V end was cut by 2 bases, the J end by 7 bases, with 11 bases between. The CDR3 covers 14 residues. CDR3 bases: TGTGCCAGCAGCTTAACAGACGGGAGTGAAAAACTGTTTTTT. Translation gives CASSLTDGSEKLFF.

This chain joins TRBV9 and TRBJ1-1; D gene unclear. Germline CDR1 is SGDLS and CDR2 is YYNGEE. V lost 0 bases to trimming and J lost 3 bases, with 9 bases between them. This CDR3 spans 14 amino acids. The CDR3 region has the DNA TGTGCCAGCAGCGTAGACTCGGGGTACACTGAAGCTTTCTTT. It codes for CASSVDSGYTEAFF.

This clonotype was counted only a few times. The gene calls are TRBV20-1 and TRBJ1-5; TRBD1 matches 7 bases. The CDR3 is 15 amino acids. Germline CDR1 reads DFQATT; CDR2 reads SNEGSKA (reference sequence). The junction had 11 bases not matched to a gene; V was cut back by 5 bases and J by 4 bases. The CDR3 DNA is TGCAGTGCTTATAACAGGGGTGATTCGAATCAGCCCCAGCATTTT. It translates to CSAYNRGDSNQPQHF.

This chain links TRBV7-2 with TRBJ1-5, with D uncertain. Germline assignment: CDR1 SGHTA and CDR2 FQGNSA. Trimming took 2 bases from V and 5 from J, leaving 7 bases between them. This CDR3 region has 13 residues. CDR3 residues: CASSLKPDQPQHF. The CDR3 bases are TGTGCCAGCAGCTTAAAGCCAGATCAGCCCCAGCATTTT.

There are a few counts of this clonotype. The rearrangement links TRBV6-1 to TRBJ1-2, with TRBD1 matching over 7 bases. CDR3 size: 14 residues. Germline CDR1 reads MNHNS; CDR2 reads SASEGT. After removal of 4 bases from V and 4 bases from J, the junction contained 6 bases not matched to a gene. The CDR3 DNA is TGTGCCAGCAGTGGAGACAGGGCGGGCTATGGCTACACCTTC. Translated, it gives CASSGDRAGYGYTF.

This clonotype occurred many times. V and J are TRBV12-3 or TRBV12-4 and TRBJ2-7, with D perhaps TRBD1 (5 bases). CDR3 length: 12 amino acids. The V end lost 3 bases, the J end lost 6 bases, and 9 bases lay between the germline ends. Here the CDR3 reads CASSFAGSEQYF. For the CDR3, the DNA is TGTGCCAGCAGTTTTGCAGGGTCCGAGCAGTACTTC.

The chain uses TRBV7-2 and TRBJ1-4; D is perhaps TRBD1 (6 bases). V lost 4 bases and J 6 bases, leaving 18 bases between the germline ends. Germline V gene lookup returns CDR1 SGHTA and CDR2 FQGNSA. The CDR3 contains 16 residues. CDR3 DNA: TGTGCCAGCAGCTCATTTCCAGGGGCCTCACATGAAAAACTGTTTTTT. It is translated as CASSSFPGASHEKLFF.

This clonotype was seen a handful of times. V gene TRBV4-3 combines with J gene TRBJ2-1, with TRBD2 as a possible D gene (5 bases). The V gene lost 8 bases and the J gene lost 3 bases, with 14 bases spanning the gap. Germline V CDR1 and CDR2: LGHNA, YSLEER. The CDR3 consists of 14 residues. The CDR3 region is CASRPEVGYNEQFF. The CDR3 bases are TGCGCCAGCCGGCCGGAGGTCGGCTACAATGAGCAGTTCTTC.

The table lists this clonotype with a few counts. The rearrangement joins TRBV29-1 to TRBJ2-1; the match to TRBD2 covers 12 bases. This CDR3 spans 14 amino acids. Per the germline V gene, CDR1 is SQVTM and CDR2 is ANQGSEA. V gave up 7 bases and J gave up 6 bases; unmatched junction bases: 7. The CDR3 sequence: CSARLAGVFNEQFF. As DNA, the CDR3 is TGCAGCGCGAGACTAGCGGGAGTCTTCAATGAGCAGTTCTTC.

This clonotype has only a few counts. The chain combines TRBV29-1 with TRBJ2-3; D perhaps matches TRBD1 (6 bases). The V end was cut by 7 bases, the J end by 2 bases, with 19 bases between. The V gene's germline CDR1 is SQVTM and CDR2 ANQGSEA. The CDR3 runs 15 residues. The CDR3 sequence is CSAEENRVSTDTQYF. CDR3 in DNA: TGCAGCGCCGAAGAAAACAGGGTTTCCACAGATACGCAGTATTTT.

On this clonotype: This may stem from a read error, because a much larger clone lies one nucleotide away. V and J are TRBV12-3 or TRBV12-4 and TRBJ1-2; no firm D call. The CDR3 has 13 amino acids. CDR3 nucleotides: TGTACCAGCAGTTCGGGGAGGGTCTATGGCTACACCTTC. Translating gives CTSSSGRVYGYTF.

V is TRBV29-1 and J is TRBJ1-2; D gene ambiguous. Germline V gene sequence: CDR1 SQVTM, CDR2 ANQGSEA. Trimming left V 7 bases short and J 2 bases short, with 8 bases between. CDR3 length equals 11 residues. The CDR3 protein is CSDPPNYGYTF. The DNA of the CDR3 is TGCAGCGACCCCCCGAACTATGGCTACACCTTC.